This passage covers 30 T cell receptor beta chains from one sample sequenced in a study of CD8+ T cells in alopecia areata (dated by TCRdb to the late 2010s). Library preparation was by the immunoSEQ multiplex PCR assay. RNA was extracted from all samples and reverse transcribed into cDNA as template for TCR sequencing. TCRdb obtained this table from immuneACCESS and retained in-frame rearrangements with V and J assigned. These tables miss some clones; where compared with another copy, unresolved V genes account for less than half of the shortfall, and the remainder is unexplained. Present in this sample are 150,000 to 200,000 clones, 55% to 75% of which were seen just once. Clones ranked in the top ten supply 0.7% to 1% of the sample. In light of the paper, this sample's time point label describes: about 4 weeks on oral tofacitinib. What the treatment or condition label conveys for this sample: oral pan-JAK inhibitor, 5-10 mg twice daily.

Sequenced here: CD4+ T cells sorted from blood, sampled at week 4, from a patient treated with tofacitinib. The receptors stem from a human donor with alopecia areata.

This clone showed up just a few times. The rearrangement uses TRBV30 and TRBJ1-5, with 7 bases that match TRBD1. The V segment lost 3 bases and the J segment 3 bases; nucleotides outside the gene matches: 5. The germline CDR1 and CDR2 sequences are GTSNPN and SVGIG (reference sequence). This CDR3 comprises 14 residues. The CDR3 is CAWREQGSNQPQHF. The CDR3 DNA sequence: TGTGCCTGGAGGGAACAGGGGTCCAATCAGCCCCAGCATTTT.

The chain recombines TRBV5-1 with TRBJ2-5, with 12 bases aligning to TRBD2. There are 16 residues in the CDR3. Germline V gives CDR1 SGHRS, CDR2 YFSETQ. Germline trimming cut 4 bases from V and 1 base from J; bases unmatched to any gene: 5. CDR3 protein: CASSVGTSGFQETQYF. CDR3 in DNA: TGCGCCAGCAGCGTCGGGACTAGCGGGTTCCAAGAGACCCAGTACTTC.

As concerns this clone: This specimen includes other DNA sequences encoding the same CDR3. CDR3 sequence reads: CASSYSSYEQYF. The CDR3 region has the DNA TGTGCCAGCAGTTACTCGTCTTACGAGCAGTACTTC. The V gene is TRBV6-6, the J gene TRBJ2-7; no clear D gene. V gave up 0 bases and J gave up 4 bases, with 4 bases separating them. Germline-derived CDR1 and CDR2 are MNHNY and SVGAGI (reference sequence). The CDR3 spans 12 residues.

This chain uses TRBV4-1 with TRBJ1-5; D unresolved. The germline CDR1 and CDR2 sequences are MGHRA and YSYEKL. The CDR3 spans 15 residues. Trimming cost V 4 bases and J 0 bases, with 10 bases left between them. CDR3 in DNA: TGCGCCAGCAGCCCCGAGACCTATAGCAATCAGCCCCAGCATTTT. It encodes CASSPETYSNQPQHF.

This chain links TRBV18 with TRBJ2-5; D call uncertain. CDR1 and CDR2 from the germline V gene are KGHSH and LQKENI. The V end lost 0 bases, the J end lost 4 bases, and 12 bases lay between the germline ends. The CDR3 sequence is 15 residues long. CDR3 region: CASSPPSTQGETQYF. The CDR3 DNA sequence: TGTGCCAGCTCACCACCGTCGACACAAGGAGAGACCCAGTACTTC.

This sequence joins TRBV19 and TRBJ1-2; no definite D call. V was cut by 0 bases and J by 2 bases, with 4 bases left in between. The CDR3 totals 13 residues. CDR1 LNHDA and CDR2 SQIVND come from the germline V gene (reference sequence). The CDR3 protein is CASSIDLNYGYTF. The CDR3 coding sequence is TGTGCCAGTAGTATAGATCTCAACTATGGCTACACCTTC.

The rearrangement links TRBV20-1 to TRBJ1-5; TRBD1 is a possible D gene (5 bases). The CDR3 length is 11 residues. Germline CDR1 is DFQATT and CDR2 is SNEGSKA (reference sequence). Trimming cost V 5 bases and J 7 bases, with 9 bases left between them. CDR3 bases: TGCAGTGCTGCCGGGGGGCAGCCCCAGCATTTT. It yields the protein CSAAGGQPQHF.

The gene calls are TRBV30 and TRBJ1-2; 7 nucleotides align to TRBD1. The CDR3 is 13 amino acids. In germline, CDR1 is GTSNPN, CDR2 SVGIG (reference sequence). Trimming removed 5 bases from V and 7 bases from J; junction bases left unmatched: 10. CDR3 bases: TGTGCCTGGGGGGACAGCCCTGGCGGTGGCTACACCTTC. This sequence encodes CAWGDSPGGGYTF.

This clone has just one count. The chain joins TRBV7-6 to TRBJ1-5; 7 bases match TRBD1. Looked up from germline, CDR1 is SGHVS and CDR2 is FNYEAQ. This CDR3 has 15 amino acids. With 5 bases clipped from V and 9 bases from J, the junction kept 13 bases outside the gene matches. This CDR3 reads CASSNSTGPLGPQHF. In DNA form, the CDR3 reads TGTGCCAGCAGCAATTCGACAGGGCCACTTGGGCCCCAGCATTTT.

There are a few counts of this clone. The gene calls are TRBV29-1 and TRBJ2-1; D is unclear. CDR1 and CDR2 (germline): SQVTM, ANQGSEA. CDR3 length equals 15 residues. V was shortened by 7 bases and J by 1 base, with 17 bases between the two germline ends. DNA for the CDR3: TGCAGCGGGGGTCCCCCCGGCGGATCCTACAATGAGCAGTTCTTC. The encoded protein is CSGGPPGGSYNEQFF.

For the CDR3, the DNA is TGTGCCACCCGGGACAGCAATCAGCCCCAGCATTTT. Its protein product is CATRDSNQPQHF. This rearrangement joins TRBV10-3 to TRBJ1-5; D is perhaps TRBD1 (5 bases). Germline CDR1 and CDR2: ENHRY and SYGVKD. Trimming took 10 bases from V and 1 from J, leaving 8 bases between them. The CDR3 extends over 12 amino acids.

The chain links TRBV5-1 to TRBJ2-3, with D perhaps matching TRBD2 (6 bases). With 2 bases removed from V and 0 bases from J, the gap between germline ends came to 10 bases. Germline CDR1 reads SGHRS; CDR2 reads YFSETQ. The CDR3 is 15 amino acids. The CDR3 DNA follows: TGCGCCAGCAGCTTAAGTGGGACTAGCACAGATACGCAGTATTTT. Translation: CASSLSGTSTDTQYF.

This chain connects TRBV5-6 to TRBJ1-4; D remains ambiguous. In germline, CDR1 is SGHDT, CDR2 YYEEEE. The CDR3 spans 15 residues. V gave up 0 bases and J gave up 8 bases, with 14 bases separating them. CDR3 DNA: TGTGCCAGCAGCTTGGTTGGTCACGCACTGGAAAAACTGTTTTTT. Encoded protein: CASSLVGHALEKLFF. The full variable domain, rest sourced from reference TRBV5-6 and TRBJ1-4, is DAGVTQSPTHLIKTRGQQVTLRCSPKSGHDTVSWYQQALGQGPQFIFQYYEEEERQRGNFPDRFSGHQFPNYSSELNVNALLLGDSALYLCASSLVGHALEKLFFGSGTQLSVL.

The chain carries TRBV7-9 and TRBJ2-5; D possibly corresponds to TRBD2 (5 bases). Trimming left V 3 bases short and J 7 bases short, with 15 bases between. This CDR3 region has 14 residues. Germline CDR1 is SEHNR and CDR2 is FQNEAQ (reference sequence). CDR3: CASSFGDYEATQYF. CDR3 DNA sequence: TGTGCCAGCAGCTTTGGAGACTACGAAGCGACCCAGTACTTC.

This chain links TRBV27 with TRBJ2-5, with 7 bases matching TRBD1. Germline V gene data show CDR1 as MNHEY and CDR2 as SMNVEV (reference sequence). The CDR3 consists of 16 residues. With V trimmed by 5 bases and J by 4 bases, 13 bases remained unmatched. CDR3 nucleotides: TGTGCCAGCAGTCCACTGACAGGGAACGCGGGAGAGACCCAGTACTTC. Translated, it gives CASSPLTGNAGETQYF.

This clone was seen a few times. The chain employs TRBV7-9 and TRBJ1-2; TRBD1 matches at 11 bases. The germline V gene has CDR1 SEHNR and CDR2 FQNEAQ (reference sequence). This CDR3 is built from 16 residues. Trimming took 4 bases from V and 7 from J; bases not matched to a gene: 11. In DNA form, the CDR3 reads TGTGCCAGCAGCTCGACCCGGACAGGGGGCTTAATTGGCTACACCTTC. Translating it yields CASSSTRTGGLIGYTF. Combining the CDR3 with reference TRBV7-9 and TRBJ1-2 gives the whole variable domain DTGVSQNPRHKITKRGQNVTFRCDPISEHNRLYWYRQTLGQGPEFLTYFQNEAQLEKSRLLSDRFSAERPKGSFSTLEIQRTEQGDSAMYLCASSSTRTGGLIGYTFGSGTRLTVV.

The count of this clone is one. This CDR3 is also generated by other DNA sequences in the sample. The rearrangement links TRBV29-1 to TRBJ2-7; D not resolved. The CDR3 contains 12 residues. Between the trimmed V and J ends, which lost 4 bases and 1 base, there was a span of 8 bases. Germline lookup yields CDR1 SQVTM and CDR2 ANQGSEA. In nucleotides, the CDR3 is TGCAGCGTTGGTGCGTCGTCCTACGAGCAGTACTTC. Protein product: CSVGASSYEQYF.

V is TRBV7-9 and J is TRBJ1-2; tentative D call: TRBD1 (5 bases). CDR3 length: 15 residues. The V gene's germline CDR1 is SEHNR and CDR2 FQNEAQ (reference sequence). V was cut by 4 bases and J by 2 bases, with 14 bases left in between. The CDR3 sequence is CASSSYTGGNYGYTF. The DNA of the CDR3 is TGTGCCAGCAGCTCGTACACCGGGGGGAACTATGGCTACACCTTC. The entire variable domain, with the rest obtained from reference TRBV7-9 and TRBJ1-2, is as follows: DTGVSQNPRHKITKRGQNVTFRCDPISEHNRLYWYRQTLGQGPEFLTYFQNEAQLEKSRLLSDRFSAERPKGSFSTLEIQRTEQGDSAMYLCASSSYTGGNYGYTFGSGTRLTVV.

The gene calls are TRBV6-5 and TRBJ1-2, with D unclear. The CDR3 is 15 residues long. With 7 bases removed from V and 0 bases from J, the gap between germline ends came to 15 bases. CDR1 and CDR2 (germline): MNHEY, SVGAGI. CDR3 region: CASTAREPSNYGYTF. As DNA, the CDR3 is TGTGCCAGCACCGCCCGGGAGCCTTCTAACTATGGCTACACCTTC.

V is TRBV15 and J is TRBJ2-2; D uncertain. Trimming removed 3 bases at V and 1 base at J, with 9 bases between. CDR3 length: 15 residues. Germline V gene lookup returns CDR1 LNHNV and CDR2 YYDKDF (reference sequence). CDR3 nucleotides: TGTGCCACCAGCAGGGGCCCATGGAACACCGGGGAGCTGTTTTTT. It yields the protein CATSRGPWNTGELFF.

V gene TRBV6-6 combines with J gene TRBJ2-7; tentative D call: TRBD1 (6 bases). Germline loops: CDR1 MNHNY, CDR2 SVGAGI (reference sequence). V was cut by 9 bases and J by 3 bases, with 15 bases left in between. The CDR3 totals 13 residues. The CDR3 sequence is CASSSGRGYEQYF. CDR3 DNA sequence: TGTGCCAGTTCTAGTGGCAGGGGCTACGAGCAGTACTTC.

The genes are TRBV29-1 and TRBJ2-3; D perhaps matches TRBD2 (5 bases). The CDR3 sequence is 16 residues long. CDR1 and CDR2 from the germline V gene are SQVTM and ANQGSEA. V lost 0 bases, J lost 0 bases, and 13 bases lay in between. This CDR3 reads CSVEDPSGPSTDTQYF. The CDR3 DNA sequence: TGCAGCGTTGAAGATCCCAGCGGACCTAGCACAGATACGCAGTATTTT.

The CDR3 region is CSVEDGSSYEQYF. The CDR3 DNA reads as TGCAGCGTTGAAGACGGCAGCTCCTACGAGCAGTACTTC. This sequence joins TRBV29-1 and TRBJ2-7; D uncertain. This CDR3 region has 13 residues. Germline loops: CDR1 SQVTM, CDR2 ANQGSEA. Trimming pared 0 bases from V and 0 bases from J, leaving 6 bases between.

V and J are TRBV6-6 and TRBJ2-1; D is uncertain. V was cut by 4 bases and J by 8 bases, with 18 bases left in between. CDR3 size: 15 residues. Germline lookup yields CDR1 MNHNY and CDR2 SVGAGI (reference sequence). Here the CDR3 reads CASSSSYFAGDEQFF. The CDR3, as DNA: TGTGCCAGCAGTTCATCATACTTCGCCGGAGATGAGCAGTTCTTC.

The CDR3 loop is CASSPPDRAQPQHF. The CDR3 nucleotides are TGTGCCAGCTCACCACCGGACAGGGCACAGCCCCAGCATTTT. The rearrangement links TRBV18 to TRBJ1-5; 8 bases fit TRBD1. This CDR3 region has 14 residues. Germline V gene data show CDR1 as KGHSH and CDR2 as LQKENI. J gave up 7 bases and V 0 bases, and 2 bases lay outside the gene matches.

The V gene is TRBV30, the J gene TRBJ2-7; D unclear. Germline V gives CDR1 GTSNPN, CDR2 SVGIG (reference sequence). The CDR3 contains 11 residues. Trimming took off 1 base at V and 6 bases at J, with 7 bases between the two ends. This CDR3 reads CAWSGPPEQYF. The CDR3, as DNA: TGTGCCTGGAGTGGCCCACCCGAGCAGTACTTC.

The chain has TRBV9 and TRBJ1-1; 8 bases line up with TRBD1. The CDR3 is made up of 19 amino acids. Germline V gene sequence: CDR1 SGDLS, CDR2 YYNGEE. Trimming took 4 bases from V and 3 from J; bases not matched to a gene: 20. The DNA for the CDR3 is TGTGCCAGCAGCCCGTATTCCCAATTCAGGGGGCGGGCAGACACTGAAGCTTTCTTT. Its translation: CASSPYSQFRGRADTEAFF.

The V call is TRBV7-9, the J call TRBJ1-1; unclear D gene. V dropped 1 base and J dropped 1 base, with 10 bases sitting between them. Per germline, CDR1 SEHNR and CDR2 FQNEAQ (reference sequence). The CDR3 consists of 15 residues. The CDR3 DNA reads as TGTGCCAGCAGCTTAGGTGAGGGCTGGAACACTGAAGCTTTCTTT. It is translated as CASSLGEGWNTEAFF.

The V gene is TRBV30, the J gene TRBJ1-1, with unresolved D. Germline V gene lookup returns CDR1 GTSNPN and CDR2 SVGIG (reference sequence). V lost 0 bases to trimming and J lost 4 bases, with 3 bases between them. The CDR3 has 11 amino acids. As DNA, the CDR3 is TGTGCCTGGAGTGTAGTCACTGAAGCTTTCTTT. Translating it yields CAWSVVTEAFF.

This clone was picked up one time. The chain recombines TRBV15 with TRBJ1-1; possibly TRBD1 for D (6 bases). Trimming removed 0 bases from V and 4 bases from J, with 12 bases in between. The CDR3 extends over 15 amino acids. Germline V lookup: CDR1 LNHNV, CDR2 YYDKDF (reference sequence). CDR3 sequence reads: CATSRDRVGGTEAFF. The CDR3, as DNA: TGTGCCACCAGCAGAGATCGGGTAGGGGGCACTGAAGCTTTCTTT.